A selection of T cell receptor beta chains follows, all from one sample in a study of a mutant IDH1 vaccine in newly diagnosed glioma. Their antigen targets remain unknown. The table came from immunoSEQ multiplex PCR; TCRdb's copy has only in-frame clones and leaves some out. The sample has tens of thousands of clones; roughly two thirds are singletons. The sequenced sample was peripheral blood mononuclear cells (PBMCs), obtained from a glioma patient whose treatment included an IDH1 peptide vaccine. The receptors stem from a man aged 40-49 years with glioma. Some clones in this sample may be carry-over from other donors' samples. CDR3s include the opening cysteine and the closing phenylalanine or tryptophan. A D gene is named only where the DNA matches it firmly. A row's size may be missing; if present it is once, few, many or a size class.

NA,NA,TRBJ2-3,TRBV5-1,CASSSIGFGTDTQYF,TGCGCCAGCAGCTCCATCGGGTTCGGCACAGATACGCAGTATTTT
once,NA,TRBJ2-1,TRBV19,CASTHGYSYNEQFF,TGTGCCAGTACCCACGGGTATTCCTACAATGAGCAGTTCTTC
NA,NA,TRBJ1-4,TRBV6-6,CASSYALQGEKLFF,TGTGCCAGCAGTTACGCGTTGCAAGGGGAAAAACTGTTTTTT
NA,TRBD1,TRBJ2-7,TRBV29-1,CSVETNDRAGEQYF,TGCAGCGTGGAGACAAATGACAGGGCCGGAGAGCAGTACTTC
few,NA,TRBJ1-1,TRBV5-1,CASKAGQNTEAFF,TGCGCCAGCAAAGCGGGTCAGAACACTGAAGCTTTCTTT
NA,NA,TRBJ1-6,TRBV4-1,CASSPGEGRGLNSPLHF,TGCGCCAGCAGCCCAGGCGAGGGTCGAGGGTTGAATTCACCCCTCCACTTT
few,TRBD1,TRBJ1-1,TRBV7-9,CASSLRQGGTEAFF,TGTGCCAGCAGCTTAAGACAGGGGGGCACTGAAGCTTTCTTT
few,NA,TRBJ2-1,TRBV15,CATSRGVNEQFF,TGTGCCACCAGCAGAGGCGTGAATGAGCAGTTCTTC
NA,TRBD1,TRBJ1-5,TRBV29-1,CSVRQGYNQPQHF,TGCAGCGTTCGACAGGGGTACAATCAGCCCCAGCATTTT
NA,NA,TRBJ1-4,TRBV6-1,CASSENDEKLFF,TGTGCCAGCAGTGAGAATGATGAAAAACTGTTTTTT
NA,TRBD1,TRBJ1-5,TRBV19,CASSPTGGRRYSNQPQHF,TGTGCCAGTAGCCCGACAGGGGGAAGGCGTTATAGCAATCAGCCCCAGCATTTT
NA,NA,TRBJ2-7,TRBV29-1,CSASGDRNEQYF,TGCAGCGCCTCGGGGGATCGGAACGAGCAGTACTTC
few,NA,TRBJ2-5,TRBV25-1,CASSNRRGVETQYF,TGTGCCAGCAGCAATCGCAGGGGGGTGGAGACCCAGTACTTC
NA,NA,TRBJ2-7,TRBV9,CASSPGHSSSYEQYF,TGTGCCAGCAGCCCAGGTCACAGTAGCTCCTACGAGCAGTACTTC
NA,NA,TRBJ1-6,TRBV9,CASSVGYGSPLHF,TGTGCCAGCAGCGTGGGGTATGGATCACCCCTCCACTTT
NA,NA,TRBJ1-5,TRBV30,CAWSYSVGPQHF,TGTGCCTGGAGTTACAGCGTGGGGCCCCAGCATTTT
NA,TRBD1,TRBJ1-1,TRBV7-3,CASSFLGGAEAFF,TGTGCCAGCAGCTTCCTAGGGGGCGCTGAAGCTTTCTTT
NA,NA,TRBJ2-1,TRBV7-9,CASSLRNTVLEQFF,TGTGCCAGCAGCCTAAGGAACACGGTTCTTGAGCAGTTCTTC